The 18 T cell receptor beta chains reported below all come from one sample, sequenced in a study of cytomegalovirus exposure and HLA in healthy donors. It was with 60 Vbeta and 13 Jbeta primers that the PCR ran. Sequenced by immunoSEQ multiplex PCR; TCRdb stores in-frame clones only, minus some. Found here are some 170,000 clones, about two thirds of them singletons; the top ten hold about 2.5%. Sequences were obtained from PBMCs. All receptors come from a human donor in good health.

The chain recombines TRBV6-5 with TRBJ2-5; TRBD2 agrees at 8 bases. CDR1 and CDR2 (germline): MNHEY, SVGAGI. This CDR3 has 15 amino acids. V lost 2 bases, J lost 1 base, and 3 bases stayed unmatched. The CDR3 coding sequence is TGTGCCAGCAGTTACAATAGCGGGGCCCAAGAGACCCAGTACTTC. Amino acids: CASSYNSGAQETQYF.

This clone was observed a single time. This sequence joins TRBV6-1 and TRBJ1-1, with 7 bases that match TRBD1. V gave up 2 bases and J gave up 3 bases; unmatched junction bases: 9. The V gene's germline CDR1 is MNHNS and CDR2 SASEGT. The length of the CDR3 is 16 residues. The CDR3 spells CASSEPGGGLDTEAFF. The CDR3 nucleotides read TGTGCCAGCAGTGAACCGGGAGGGGGCTTAGACACTGAAGCTTTCTTT.

The V gene is TRBV6-5, the J gene TRBJ2-6, with D perhaps matching TRBD1 (6 bases). Germline CDR1 reads MNHEY; CDR2 reads SVGAGI. Trimming removed 3 bases at V and 2 bases at J, with 11 bases between. The CDR3 runs to 16 residues. DNA of the CDR3: TGTGCCAGCAGTTATGAACAGGGAACTGGGGCCAACGTCCTGACTTTC. This sequence encodes CASSYEQGTGANVLTF.

This chain connects TRBV2 to TRBJ2-3; D remains ambiguous. This CDR3 has 15 amino acids. Trimming cost V 3 bases and J 1 base, with 11 bases left between them. Germline CDR1 and CDR2: SNHLY and FYNNEI. The CDR3 coding sequence is TGTGCCAGCAGTGAGCCTCGCGGTGGCACAGATACGCAGTATTTT. Protein sequence: CASSEPRGGTDTQYF.

The J gene is TRBJ1-1, the V gene TRBV5-1; D is unclear. The CDR3 has 11 residues. Germline values: CDR1 SGHRS, CDR2 YFSETQ. Trimming took off 0 bases at V and 10 bases at J, with 7 bases between the two ends. The chain's CDR3 is CASSLESRAFF. In nucleotides, the CDR3 is TGCGCCAGCAGCTTGGAGAGCCGAGCTTTCTTT.

This chain joins TRBV4-1 and TRBJ1-1; D might be TRBD1 (6 bases). Trimming cost V 0 bases and J 7 bases, with 12 bases left between them. Germline V gene sequence: CDR1 MGHRA, CDR2 YSYEKL. The CDR3 is 14 amino acids. CDR3 DNA sequence: TGCGCCAGCAGCCAAGAGCGGTGGGGGCTTGAAGCTTTCTTT. It encodes CASSQERWGLEAFF.

The V and J genes are TRBV7-2 and TRBJ2-1, with TRBD2 matching over 11 bases. The V gene end was trimmed by 3 bases and the J gene end by 4 bases; junction bases not matched to a gene: 2. CDR1 is SGHTA and CDR2 is FQGNSA in the germline V gene. The CDR3 sequence is 15 residues long. The CDR3 DNA follows: TGTGCCAGCAGCTTGTCTAGCGGGGGGTACAATGAGCAGTTCTTC. Its protein product is CASSLSSGGYNEQFF. Looking up the rest from reference TRBV7-2 and TRBJ2-1 gives the full variable domain: GAGVSQSPSNKVTEKGKDVELRCDPISGHTALYWYRQSLGQGLEFLIYFQGNSAPDKSGLPSDRFSAERTGGSVSTLTIQRTQQEDSAVYLCASSLSSGGYNEQFFGPGTRLTVL.

The V gene is TRBV6-1, the J gene TRBJ2-5; 7 nucleotides match TRBD1. J gave up 4 bases and V 6 bases, and 8 bases lay outside the gene matches. CDR3 length: 14 residues. Germline lookup yields CDR1 MNHNS and CDR2 SASEGT. The CDR3 protein is CASRRGRLPETQYF. The DNA for the CDR3 is TGTGCCAGCAGGAGGGGGCGTTTACCAGAGACCCAGTACTTC.

The chain employs TRBV9 and TRBJ1-4; the D is unclear. Trimming removed 4 bases from V and 2 bases from J, with 15 bases in between. Germline CDR1 and CDR2: SGDLS and YYNGEE. This CDR3 spans 16 amino acids. CDR3 residues: CASSFEAMSTNEKLFF. CDR3 DNA: TGTGCCAGCAGCTTCGAGGCGATGTCGACTAATGAAAAACTGTTTTTT.

The rearrangement joins TRBV10-3 to TRBJ2-1; 8 nucleotides match TRBD1. V lost 4 bases, J lost 8 bases, and 13 bases stayed unmatched. This CDR3 contains 16 residues. Germline V gene lookup returns CDR1 ENHRY and CDR2 SYGVKD. CDR3 protein: CAISGSGQGATDEQFF. In DNA, the CDR3 is TGTGCCATCAGTGGGTCGGGGCAGGGGGCGACGGATGAGCAGTTCTTC.

This clone was seen more than once but under ten times. The gene calls are TRBV9 and TRBJ1-5; TRBD1 aligns across 9 bases. Germline V gene sequence: CDR1 SGDLS, CDR2 YYNGEE. The CDR3 loop spans 15 amino acids. The ends lost 0 bases at V and 11 bases at J; junction bases unmatched: 9. Here the CDR3 DNA reads TGTGCCAGCAGCGTAGGGGACAGGGTGGGGTCAGCCCAGCATTTT. It yields the protein CASSVGDRVGSAQHF.

V and J are TRBV10-3 and TRBJ2-7; 7 bases line up with TRBD1. Trimming cost V 3 bases and J 5 bases; bases outside gene matches: 13. The CDR3 sequence is 16 residues long. Germline V gene lookup returns CDR1 ENHRY and CDR2 SYGVKD. In nucleotides, the CDR3 is TGTGCCATCAGTGAACGGGGACAGCCGAGGGGCGACGAGCAGTACTTC. It yields the protein CAISERGQPRGDEQYF.

The rearrangement uses TRBV30 and TRBJ1-1; D is possibly TRBD1 (6 bases). V was pared by 2 bases and J by 2 bases, with 9 bases between. CDR3 length: 13 residues. CDR1 is GTSNPN, CDR2 SVGIG, per germline (reference sequence). The CDR3 is CAWSSDRNTEAFF. CDR3 nucleotides: TGTGCCTGGAGTTCGGACAGAAACACTGAAGCTTTCTTT.

The J gene is TRBJ1-1, the V gene TRBV9; D is uncertain. V lost 0 bases and J 8 bases, leaving 11 bases between the germline ends. Germline CDR1 and CDR2: SGDLS and YYNGEE. The CDR3 loop spans 13 amino acids. CDR3 sequence: CASSVVTTAEAFF. CDR3 nucleotide sequence: TGTGCCAGCAGCGTAGTTACTACGGCGGAAGCTTTCTTT.

Comment on this clone: Other nucleotide sequences from this sample produce the same CDR3. The chain joins TRBV20-1 to TRBJ2-5; D is ambiguous. Germline V CDR1 and CDR2: DFQATT, SNEGSKA (reference sequence). Between the trimmed V and J ends, which lost 3 bases and 4 bases, there was a span of 3 bases. The CDR3 loop spans 10 amino acids. This CDR3 reads CSARRETQYF. As DNA, the CDR3 is TGCAGTGCTAGGCGAGAGACCCAGTACTTC.

The CDR3 DNA reads TGTGCCAGCACCAACGACAGGGGAGGGTATTATTCACCCCTCCACTTT. This sequence encodes CASTNDRGGYYSPLHF. The chain links TRBV2 to TRBJ1-6, with 8 positions matching TRBD1. Germline V gene lookup returns CDR1 SNHLY and CDR2 FYNNEI. V gave up 7 bases and J gave up 8 bases; unmatched junction bases: 13. CDR3 length: 16 residues.

The CDR3 spells CASSVSGDDAYGYTF. The DNA of the CDR3 is TGTGCCAGCAGCGTTTCAGGGGATGACGCCTATGGCTACACCTTC. This chain connects TRBV9 to TRBJ1-2, with D possibly TRBD1 on 6 matching bases. Germline V gene lookup returns CDR1 SGDLS and CDR2 YYNGEE. This CDR3 comprises 15 residues. V was pared by 2 bases and J by 4 bases, with 15 bases between.

There are a few counts of this clone. The CDR3 sequence is CASSSLAGGNEQFF. The CDR3 nucleotides read TGTGCCAGCAGCTCACTAGCGGGGGGCAATGAGCAGTTCTTC. The chain employs TRBV7-3 and TRBJ2-1, with TRBD2 matching over 12 bases. Losses at the gene ends were 4 bases for V and 6 bases for J; bases not matched to a gene: 1. The germline V gene has CDR1 SGHTA and CDR2 FQGTGA. CDR3 size: 14 residues.